The T cell receptor beta chain under discussion was sequenced for a study of Ad26.COV2.S vaccination and SARS-CoV-2 variants. The treatment here: 15 to 20 received Ad26.COV2.S at low or high dose, single or two shots; about 5 received placebo; per-sample allocation not given. Following the first vaccine or placebo injection, samples were taken on day 63. This CDR3 is built from 16 residues. Germline values: CDR1 MRHNA, CDR2 SNTAGT. Germline trimming cut 3 bases from V and 2 bases from J; bases unmatched to any gene: 8. Profiled with immunoSEQ multiplex PCR; TCRdb holds only in-frame clones, not every one. This table holds approximately 400,000 clones, 83% found once.

Source: peripheral blood, taken in a trial of Ad26.COV2.S vaccine versus placebo. V gene TRBV6-4 combines with J gene TRBJ2-3; the match to TRBD1 covers 7 bases. The TCR comes from a person aged 18-60 years who received the Ad26.COV2.S COVID-19 vaccine or a placebo. DNA for the CDR3: TGTGCCAGCAGTGATGCCGAGGGGGCGGCCACAGATACGCAGTATTTT. Its translation: CASSDAEGAATDTQYF.